Shown below are 24 T cell receptor beta chains from a single sample sequenced in a study of blood T cell repertoires in COVID-19. Sequencing was performed with immunoSEQ multiplex PCR; in TCRdb, only in-frame clones are kept and a portion is missing. The top ten clones hold under 3% of a sample with more than 200,000 clones, around 78% of them seen once. What was sequenced was peripheral blood. Receptors were obtained from a woman in her 70s with active or convalescent COVID-19.

V and J are TRBV6-5 and TRBJ2-1; D is ambiguous. CDR3 length equals 11 residues. V dropped 8 bases and J dropped 9 bases, with 11 bases sitting between them. CDR1 MNHEY and CDR2 SVGAGI come from the germline V gene. The CDR3, as DNA: TGTGCCAGCTTCGGCGGCGGTGAGCAGTTCTTC. Translating it yields CASFGGGEQFF.

The CDR3 coding sequence is TGCGCCAGCAGTCAAAATAGCAATCAGCCCCAGCATTTT. This codes for CASSQNSNQPQHF. V and J are TRBV10-2 and TRBJ1-5; D is uncertain. This CDR3 spans 13 amino acids. Germline CDR1 reads WSHSY; CDR2 reads SAAADI. Trimming shortened V by 5 bases and J by 0 bases, and 5 bases separated the two germline ends.

V is TRBV19 and J is TRBJ2-5; 8 positions agree with TRBD1. V gave up 4 bases and J gave up 5 bases; unmatched junction bases: 6. From germline, CDR1 is LNHDA and CDR2 SQIVND (reference sequence). The CDR3 consists of 14 residues. The CDR3 protein is CASSRQGLIETQYF. CDR3 in DNA: TGTGCCAGTAGTAGACAGGGGCTTATCGAGACCCAGTACTTC.

This clone was counted a single time. Other DNA variants within this sample encode the same CDR3. This sequence joins TRBV5-1 and TRBJ2-3; 8 bases align to TRBD2. From germline, CDR1 is SGHRS and CDR2 YFSETQ. There are 14 residues in the CDR3. V dropped 2 bases and J dropped 3; count of bases not matched to a gene: 2. CDR3 in DNA: TGCGCCAGCAGCTTCGGCGGGGGGACAGATACGCAGTATTTT. Translated: CASSFGGGTDTQYF. Full variable domain (outside the CDR3, taken from reference TRBV5-1 and TRBJ2-3): KAGVTQTPRYLIKTRGQQVTLSCSPISGHRSVSWYQQTPGQGLQFLFEYFSETQRNKGNFPGRFSGRQFSNSRSEMNVSTLELGDSALYLCASSFGGGTDTQYFGPGTRLTVL.

On this clone: Germline is not matched at one junction end, which may reflect a read error. Here the CDR3 DNA reads TGTGCCAGCAGCTTAGCGACGGCTAGCATTAGCTTC. Translated, it gives CASSLATASISF. The V gene is TRBV7-9, the J gene TRBJ2-7, with TRBD2 as a possible D gene (5 bases). Germline V gene lookup returns CDR1 SEHNR and CDR2 FQNEAQ (reference sequence). This CDR3 comprises 12 residues. Complete variable domain (other parts from reference TRBV7-9 and TRBJ2-7): DTGVSQNPRHKITKRGQNVTFRCDPISEHNRLYWYRQTLGQGPEFLTYFQNEAQLEKSRLLSDRFSAERPKGSFSTLEIQRTEQGDSAMYLCASSLATASISFGPGTRLTVT.

The rearrangement uses TRBV11-2 and TRBJ1-1, with 9 positions matching TRBD1. Germline CDR1 and CDR2: SGHAT and FQNNGV. Trimming at V came to 1 base and at J to 8 bases, leaving 8 bases not matched to a gene. The CDR3 contains 15 residues. For the CDR3, the DNA is TGTGCCAGCAGCTTAGCAGGGACAGGGAAGAGAGAAGCTTTCTTT. Protein product: CASSLAGTGKREAFF.

V gene TRBV4-2 combines with J gene TRBJ2-7; TRBD2 aligns across 8 bases. This CDR3 region has 14 residues. After removal of 0 bases from V and 2 bases from J, the junction contained 0 bases not matched to a gene. Germline-derived CDR1 and CDR2 are LGHNA and YNFKEQ. As DNA, the CDR3 is TGTGCCAGCAGCCAAGACGGGGGGGCCTACGAGCAGTACTTC. Its translation is CASSQDGGAYEQYF.

The chain carries TRBV7-9 and TRBJ1-3, with 7 positions matching TRBD1. CDR3 length: 14 residues. CDR1 and CDR2 from the germline V gene are SEHNR and FQNEAQ (reference sequence). The V and J ends lost 3 bases and 4 bases, in that order; junction bases with no gene match: 3. CDR3 loop: CASSLRGRGNTIYF. The CDR3 coding sequence is TGTGCCAGCAGCTTGAGGGGGCGCGGAAACACCATATATTTT.

V usage is TRBV2 and J usage is TRBJ2-3, with 9 bases matching TRBD2. This CDR3 spans 17 amino acids. V was pared by 4 bases and J by 3 bases, with 11 bases of the junction left unmatched. Germline V gives CDR1 SNHLY, CDR2 FYNNEI. The CDR3 region is CASSVPRGREGTDTQYF. The CDR3 DNA reads TGTGCCAGCAGTGTCCCCCGCGGGCGGGAGGGGACAGATACGCAGTATTTT.

V is TRBV5-1 and J is TRBJ2-7; perhaps TRBD2 as D (6 bases). V was clipped by 3 bases and J by 1 base, with 17 bases between them. Germline V gene lookup returns CDR1 SGHRS and CDR2 YFSETQ. This CDR3 spans 16 amino acids. CDR3 coding DNA: TGCGCCAGCAGCTGGGGTGGAGGGATTGTATCCTACGAGCAGTACTTC. This encodes CASSWGGGIVSYEQYF.

The rearrangement uses TRBV3-1 (or the pseudogene TRBV3-2) and TRBJ1-5; possibly TRBD1 for D (5 bases). The CDR3 totals 14 residues. Germline lookup yields CDR1 LGHDT and CDR2 YNNKEL (reference sequence). Trimming left V 4 bases short and J 0 bases short, with 7 bases between. The CDR3 loop reads CASSPQGSNQPQHF. CDR3 bases: TGTGCCAGCAGCCCCCAGGGTAGCAATCAGCCCCAGCATTTT.

The genes are TRBV4-3 and TRBJ2-3; TRBD2 aligns across 13 bases. CDR3 size: 16 residues. Germline CDR1 and CDR2: LGHNA and YSLEER. Trimming at V came to 4 bases and at J to 6 bases, leaving 7 bases not matched to a gene. CDR3 in DNA: TGCGCCAGCAGCCTGGAGACTAGCGGGGGGTGGGATACGCAGTATTTT. This translates into CASSLETSGGWDTQYF.

The J gene is TRBJ2-1, the V gene TRBV28, with 8 bases matching TRBD2. CDR1 is MDHEN and CDR2 is SYDVKM in the germline V gene. V lost 3 bases and J lost 0; bases outside the gene matches: 10. This CDR3 region has 18 residues. CDR3 sequence: CASSFWGAGAGSYNEQFF. DNA of the CDR3: TGTGCCAGCAGTTTTTGGGGAGCGGGAGCAGGCTCCTACAATGAGCAGTTCTTC.

As DNA, the CDR3 is TGTGCCAGCAGAGCCCAGAACACTGAAGCTTTCTTT. It yields the protein CASRAQNTEAFF. The genes are TRBV6-5 and TRBJ1-1; D not resolved. V shed 6 bases and J shed 1 base, with 6 bases lying between them. Per the germline V gene, CDR1 is MNHEY and CDR2 is SVGAGI. The CDR3 length is 12 residues.

The count of this clone is one. The chain couples TRBV9 to TRBJ2-3, with a possible D match to TRBD1 (7 bases). Trimming took off 4 bases at V and 6 bases at J, with 21 bases between the two ends. The CDR3 sequence is 16 residues long. Per germline, CDR1 SGDLS and CDR2 YYNGEE. CDR3 amino acids: CASSMEGARGADTQYF. CDR3 sequence (DNA): TGTGCCAGCAGCATGGAGGGGGCGCGTGGGGCTGATACGCAGTATTTT.

V gene TRBV18 combines with J gene TRBJ2-7, with D possibly being TRBD1 (7 bases). Germline V gene data show CDR1 as KGHSH and CDR2 as LQKENI. The CDR3 loop spans 14 amino acids. V lost 2 bases and J lost 2, with 10 bases in between. The CDR3 sequence: CASSPGGGAYEQYF. CDR3 bases: TGTGCCAGCTCACCAGGAGGGGGCGCCTACGAGCAGTACTTC.

This clone was seen a handful of times. The chain links TRBV7-9 to TRBJ2-7; D is unclear. The CDR3 has 15 amino acids. V lost 1 base and J 3 bases, leaving 13 bases between the germline ends. Germline loops: CDR1 SEHNR, CDR2 FQNEAQ (reference sequence). This CDR3 reads CASSLGAGYYYEQYF. For the CDR3, the DNA is TGTGCCAGCAGCTTAGGGGCAGGATATTACTACGAGCAGTACTTC.

This sequence joins TRBV4-1 and TRBJ1-1, with a possible D match to TRBD1 (5 bases). Germline V lookup: CDR1 MGHRA, CDR2 YSYEKL. This CDR3 has 14 amino acids. Trimming took 5 bases from V and 0 from J, leaving 10 bases between them. CDR3 loop: CASSVRQLNTEAFF. The CDR3 bases are TGCGCCAGCAGCGTTCGACAGCTGAACACTGAAGCTTTCTTT.

CDR3 nucleotides: TGTGCCAGCAGCCAAGAACAGGGACTAGCGGGCAGAAAGACCCAGTACTTC. Its translation is CASSQEQGLAGRKTQYF. The chain is built from TRBV4-2 and TRBJ2-5; TRBD2 aligns across 12 bases. V was clipped by 0 bases and J by 6 bases; unmatched bases: 8. Germline CDR1 LGHNA, CDR2 YNFKEQ. There are 17 residues in the CDR3.

The CDR3 DNA follows: TGTGCCTGGAGTGTCCCGGGACCCCCGGGGGACAATGAGCAGTTCTTC. Protein: CAWSVPGPPGDNEQFF. The chain joins TRBV30 to TRBJ2-1; TRBD2 is a possible D gene (6 bases). Trimming pared 0 bases from V and 5 bases from J, leaving 17 bases between. Germline V gives CDR1 GTSNPN, CDR2 SVGIG (reference sequence). The CDR3 loop spans 16 amino acids.

This clone has just a few counts. The chain combines TRBV19 with TRBJ1-5; 7 nucleotides agree with TRBD1. The V and J ends lost 6 bases and 7 bases, in that order; junction bases with no gene match: 12. Germline V gives CDR1 LNHDA, CDR2 SQIVND (reference sequence). The CDR3 covers 15 residues. The DNA of the CDR3 is TGTGCCAGTAGACCACAGGGGATCCCCGGACAGCCCCAGCATTTT. It yields the protein CASRPQGIPGQPQHF. Complete variable domain (other parts from reference TRBV19 and TRBJ1-5): DGGITQSPKYLFRKEGQNVTLSCEQNLNHDAMYWYRQDPGQGLRLIYYSQIVNDFQKGDIAEGYSVSREKKESFPLTVTSAQKNPTAFYLCASRPQGIPGQPQHFGDGTRLSIL.

CDR3 DNA sequence: TGCGCCAGCAGCCCTAGCGGGAGTGAAGAGACCCAGTACTTC. Its translation is CASSPSGSEETQYF. The rearrangement uses TRBV5-1 and TRBJ2-5, with TRBD2 matching 10 bases. CDR1 and CDR2 (germline): SGHRS, YFSETQ. This CDR3 has 14 amino acids. The trim removed 4 bases at V and 3 bases at J, leaving 3 bases unmatched. Full variable domain (rest looked up from reference TRBV5-1 and TRBJ2-5): KAGVTQTPRYLIKTRGQQVTLSCSPISGHRSVSWYQQTPGQGLQFLFEYFSETQRNKGNFPGRFSGRQFSNSRSEMNVSTLELGDSALYLCASSPSGSEETQYFGPGTRLLVL.

This chain connects TRBV5-1 to TRBJ2-3, with TRBD1 matching 8 bases. Trimming at V came to 0 bases and at J to 4 bases, leaving 4 bases not matched to a gene. CDR1 and CDR2 from the germline V gene are SGHRS and YFSETQ. The CDR3 runs to 15 residues. The CDR3 sequence: CASSLGQGTSDTQYF. CDR3 sequence (DNA): TGCGCCAGCAGCTTGGGACAGGGGACATCAGATACGCAGTATTTT.

The chain couples TRBV6-6 to TRBJ2-6; 9 bases fit TRBD1. Germline loops: CDR1 MNHNY, CDR2 SVGAGI (reference sequence). The CDR3 sequence is 17 residues long. The V gene end was trimmed by 6 bases and the J gene end by 2 bases; junction bases not matched to a gene: 8. CDR3: CASRRQGGRPGANVLTF. Written as DNA, the CDR3 is TGTGCCAGCAGACGACAGGGGGGAAGGCCTGGGGCCAACGTCCTGACTTTC.